These 18 T cell receptor beta chains originate from one sample sequenced in a study of blood T cell repertoires in COVID-19. Produced via immunoSEQ multiplex PCR; TCRdb's table is partial and in-frame only. The data show roughly 50,000 clones, roughly 90% seen once. Sequencing was carried out using peripheral blood. Receptors were obtained from a human donor in a cohort sampled during active COVID-19.

The chain combines TRBV28 with TRBJ1-1; TRBD1 agrees at 9 bases. Per the germline V gene, CDR1 is MDHEN and CDR2 is SYDVKM. V lost 5 bases, J lost 3 bases, and 7 bases stayed unmatched. This CDR3 has 15 amino acids. CDR3 region: CASSPQTGGYTEAFF. CDR3 DNA: TGTGCCAGCAGTCCCCAGACAGGGGGGTACACTGAAGCTTTCTTT.

This chain uses TRBV6-5 with TRBJ2-7, with 7 bases identical to TRBD1. Germline V CDR1 and CDR2: MNHEY, SVGAGI. The CDR3 consists of 15 residues. With 2 bases clipped from V and 4 bases from J, the junction kept 8 bases outside the gene matches. The CDR3 DNA reads as TGTGCCAGCAGTTACACAGGGGTCGGGGCGTACGAGCAGTACTTC. Its protein product is CASSYTGVGAYEQYF.

V gene TRBV14 combines with J gene TRBJ2-1; the match to TRBD1 covers 9 bases. CDR3 length: 15 amino acids. After removal of 4 bases from V and 7 bases from J, the junction contained 8 bases not matched to a gene. Germline values: CDR1 SGHDN, CDR2 FVKESK. CDR3 DNA sequence: TGTGCCAGCAGCCCCGTACAGGGGGCGAATAATGAGCAGTTCTTC. Amino acids: CASSPVQGANNEQFF.

This rearrangement joins TRBV10-3 to TRBJ1-1; 11 bases agree with TRBD1. CDR3 length: 13 residues. Germline CDR1 is ENHRY and CDR2 is SYGVKD. V shed 10 bases and J 4 bases; nucleotides not matched to a gene: 5. The CDR3 DNA reads as TGTGCCACCGGGACAGGGGGTCGCACTGAAGCTTTCTTT. It encodes CATGTGGRTEAFF.

The V and J genes are TRBV9 and TRBJ2-3, with 7 positions matching TRBD1. V lost 0 bases to trimming and J lost 6 bases; unmatched junction nucleotides: 7. Germline CDR1 SGDLS, CDR2 YYNGEE. CDR3 length: 15 amino acids. In DNA, the CDR3 is TGTGCCAGCAGCGTAGCGCGACAGGGCTGGGATACGCAGTATTTT. Protein product: CASSVARQGWDTQYF.

CDR3 in amino acids: CASSLTGSGNTIYF. CDR3 nucleotides: TGTGCCAGCAGTTTAACAGGGAGTGGAAACACCATATATTTT. The gene calls are TRBV5-4 and TRBJ1-3; a possible D gene is TRBD1 (6 bases). The V gene's germline CDR1 is SGHNT and CDR2 YYREEE (reference sequence). CDR3 size: 14 residues. Trimming pared 5 bases from V and 3 bases from J, leaving 12 bases between.

CDR3 sequence: CASSLGLATDTQYF. CDR3 nucleotides: TGCGCCAGCAGCCTGGGACTAGCGACAGATACGCAGTATTTT. The rearrangement uses TRBV5-1 and TRBJ2-3; 10 bases line up with TRBD2. The CDR3 contains 14 residues. With V trimmed by 4 bases and J by 3 bases, 2 bases remained unmatched. In germline, CDR1 is SGHRS, CDR2 YFSETQ.

This clone was picked up a small number of times. This chain uses TRBV9 with TRBJ1-2; TRBD1 aligns across 11 bases. The CDR3 has 15 amino acids. The germline V gene has CDR1 SGDLS and CDR2 YYNGEE. V shed 2 bases and J 5 bases; nucleotides not matched to a gene: 5. The CDR3, as DNA: TGTGCCAGCAGCGTCGGGACAGGGGGTTTTTATGGCTACACCTTC. This gives the protein CASSVGTGGFYGYTF.

The V gene is TRBV5-1, the J gene TRBJ2-5; perhaps TRBD2 as D (5 bases). V dropped 4 bases and J dropped 2 bases, with 12 bases sitting between them. The CDR3 is 14 amino acids. Germline V gene data show CDR1 as SGHRS and CDR2 as YFSETQ. CDR3 region: CASSPDWPQETQYF. The CDR3 bases are TGCGCCAGCAGCCCGGACTGGCCACAAGAGACCCAGTACTTC. Looking up the rest from reference TRBV5-1 and TRBJ2-5 gives the full variable domain: KAGVTQTPRYLIKTRGQQVTLSCSPISGHRSVSWYQQTPGQGLQFLFEYFSETQRNKGNFPGRFSGRQFSNSRSEMNVSTLELGDSALYLCASSPDWPQETQYFGPGTRLLVL.

This sequence joins TRBV10-3 and TRBJ2-1; TRBD1 aligns across 9 bases. V trimming: 7 bases; J trimming: 1 base; junction bases outside the gene matches: 2. Per the germline V gene, CDR1 is ENHRY and CDR2 is SYGVKD. CDR3 length: 14 amino acids. The CDR3 region has the DNA TGTGCCATCACAGGGACAGGGTCCTACAATGAGCAGTTCTTC. It specifies CAITGTGSYNEQFF.

The V call is TRBV3-1 (or the pseudogene TRBV3-2), the J call TRBJ2-7; 7 bases agree with TRBD2. V dropped 4 bases and J dropped 3; count of bases not matched to a gene: 15. There are 17 residues in the CDR3. Per the germline V gene, CDR1 is LGHDT and CDR2 is YNNKEL (reference sequence). The CDR3 protein is CASSPTVSAWGGYEQYF. DNA of the CDR3: TGTGCCAGCAGCCCTACCGTTAGCGCCTGGGGGGGCTACGAGCAGTACTTC.

This chain links TRBV6-2 or TRBV6-3 with TRBJ1-2; maybe TRBD1 (6 bases). Germline CDR1 reads MNHEY; CDR2 reads SVGEGT. V was pared by 6 bases and J by 7 bases, with 18 bases between. The CDR3 contains 14 residues. CDR3 coding DNA: TGTGCCAGCAGCCTTAACAGGGATCGGCCTGGCTACACCTTC. Translated, it gives CASSLNRDRPGYTF.

This clone was picked up a small number of times. V usage is TRBV7-2 and J usage is TRBJ2-5; 7 bases map to TRBD2. Germline lookup yields CDR1 SGHTA and CDR2 FQGNSA. The CDR3 is made up of 16 amino acids. J lost 2 bases, V lost 1 base, and 7 bases had no gene match. In DNA, the CDR3 is TGTGCCAGCAGCTTAGTGGGGACTACGAGGCAAGAGACCCAGTACTTC. The encoded protein is CASSLVGTTRQETQYF.

The chain couples TRBV19 to TRBJ1-6, with D possibly matching TRBD1 (5 bases). The germline V gene encodes CDR1 LNHDA and CDR2 SQIVND (reference sequence). V lost 5 bases and J 9 bases, leaving 17 bases between the germline ends. This CDR3 has 15 residues. The CDR3 here is CASSPQGGRASPLHF. For the CDR3, the DNA is TGTGCCAGTAGTCCCCAGGGAGGGAGGGCTTCACCCCTCCACTTT.

The chain is built from TRBV29-1 and TRBJ2-5, with D unclear. The V end was cut by 4 bases, the J end by 5 bases, with 11 bases between. The CDR3 has 12 residues. CDR1 is SQVTM, CDR2 ANQGSEA, per germline. CDR3 loop: CSVGHQVETQYF. CDR3 sequence (DNA): TGCAGCGTTGGTCATCAGGTGGAGACCCAGTACTTC.

The sample holds one count of this clone. V and J are TRBV4-1 and TRBJ1-2; D gene ambiguous. CDR3 length: 14 amino acids. V lost 1 base, J lost 6 bases, and 12 bases lay in between. Germline CDR1 reads MGHRA; CDR2 reads YSYEKL. DNA for the CDR3: TGCGCCAGCAGCCAAGTCGGTTCTCCGGATGGCTACACCTTC. It encodes CASSQVGSPDGYTF.

This clone has only one observation. The chain is built from TRBV6-4 and TRBJ2-1; TRBD1 aligns across 7 bases. V lost 6 bases, J lost 4 bases, and 9 bases stayed unmatched. CDR3 size: 15 residues. Germline loops: CDR1 MRHNA, CDR2 SNTAGT. The CDR3 nucleotides read TGTGCCAGCAGCGCCCGACAGGGTGGTTACAATGAGCAGTTCTTC. Protein product: CASSARQGGYNEQFF.

The chain uses TRBV6-5 and TRBJ2-7, with 7 bases matching TRBD1. V was pared by 6 bases and J by 3 bases, with 11 bases of the junction left unmatched. This CDR3 is built from 15 residues. Per germline, CDR1 MNHEY and CDR2 SVGAGI. As DNA, the CDR3 is TGTGCCAGCAGGGGACAGAACGTCCTAGGCTACGAGCAGTACTTC. The encoded protein is CASRGQNVLGYEQYF.